The clone carrying this T cell receptor (beta chain) was observed once. These data belong to a study of T-cell reconstitution after alpha-beta-depleted transplantation in children. Trimming took 7 bases from V and 1 from J, leaving 13 bases between them. Per germline, CDR1 SQVTM and CDR2 ANQGSEA. This CDR3 comprises 13 residues. Unique molecular identifiers were used to barcode this TCRbeta library. Using its own MiXCR run on the PCR reads, TCRdb lists one record per CDR3 protein. Among about 540,000 distinct CDR3 sequences, approximately 20% were seen once, and the ten largest hold over 3%. The J gene is TRBJ1-2, the V gene TRBV29-1, with a tentative D call TRBD1 (6 bases). The sequence came from a human donor who donated a stem cell graft to a child with acute lymphoblastic leukemia. Specimen: PBMCs from the stem cell graft donor, collected from the stem cell graft. CDR3 amino acids: CSGTQGRNYGYTF. The CDR3, as DNA: TGCAGCGGGACTCAGGGGCGTAACTATGGCTACACCTTC.